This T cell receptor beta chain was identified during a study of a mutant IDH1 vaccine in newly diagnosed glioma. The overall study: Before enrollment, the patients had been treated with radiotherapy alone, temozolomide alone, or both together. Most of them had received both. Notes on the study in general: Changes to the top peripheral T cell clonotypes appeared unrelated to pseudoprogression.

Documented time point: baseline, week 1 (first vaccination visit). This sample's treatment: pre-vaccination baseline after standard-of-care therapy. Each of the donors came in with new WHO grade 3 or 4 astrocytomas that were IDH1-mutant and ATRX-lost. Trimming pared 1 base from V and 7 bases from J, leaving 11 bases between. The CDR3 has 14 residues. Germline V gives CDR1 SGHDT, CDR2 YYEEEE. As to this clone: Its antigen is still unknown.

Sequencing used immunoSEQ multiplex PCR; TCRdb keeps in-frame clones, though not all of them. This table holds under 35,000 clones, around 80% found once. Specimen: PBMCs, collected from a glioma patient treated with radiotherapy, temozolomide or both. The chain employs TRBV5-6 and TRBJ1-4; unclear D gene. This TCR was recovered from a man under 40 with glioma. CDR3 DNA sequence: TGTGCCAGCAGCTTGATGGGGATCGGTGAAAAACTGTTTTTT. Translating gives CASSLMGIGEKLFF.